These T cell receptor beta chains were read from a single sample in a study of T cell repertoires in cytomegalovirus infection. MiXCR, applied by TCRdb to the reads, yields one record per CDR3 protein. The table includes about 890,000 distinct CDR3 sequences, roughly 30% detected once. No antigen has been identified for these receptors. Material: cultured CD8+ T cells from PBMCs, obtained from culture after CMV antigen stimulation. The receptors stem from a human donor in good health (CMV status not recorded). Some clones in this sample may be carry-over from other donors' samples. The CDR3 runs from the conserved cysteine through the conserved F or W. The order of the fields is V gene, clone size, J gene, D gene, CDR3 protein, CDR3 DNA. D genes are given only for firm matches. For some rows the clone size is stated as once, few or many, or as a class when expanded; others skip it.

TRBV11-2	many	TRBJ2-1	.	CASSPRDNSYNEQFF	TGTGCCAGCAGCCCCCGAGACAACTCCTACAATGAGCAGTTCTTC
TRBV7-2	many	TRBJ2-1	.	CASSLVPQGRYNEQFF	TGTGCCAGCAGCTTAGTTCCCCAGGGCCGGTACAATGAGCAGTTCTTC
TRBV19	.	TRBJ2-1	.	CASSIDSSPTGSYNEQFF	TGTGCCAGTAGTATAGATTCGTCCCCGACAGGATCCTACAATGAGCAGTTCTTC
TRBV20-1	.	TRBJ2-5	TRBD2	CSARDIAGGPQETQYF	TGCAGTGCTAGAGACATAGCGGGCGGGCCCCAAGAGACCCAGTACTTC
TRBV6-5	.	TRBJ2-1	TRBD1	CASSYPGQGGDNEQFF	TGTGCCAGCAGTTACCCAGGACAGGGGGGAGACAATGAGCAGTTCTTC
TRBV10-3	few	TRBJ1-2	.	CAITPGYGYTF	TGTGCCATCACCCCTGGCTATGGCTACACCTTC
TRBV11-2	.	TRBJ2-1	.	CASSPLENSYNEQFF	TGTGCCAGCAGCCCTCTGGAGAACTCCTACAATGAGCAGTTCTTC
TRBV6-6	.	TRBJ2-5	.	CASRMRAEETQYF	TGTGCCAGCAGAATGAGGGCAGAAGAGACCCAGTACTTC
TRBV29-1	.	TRBJ2-1	TRBD2	CSVSSGGLEQFF	TGTAGCGTCTCTAGCGGGGGACTTGAGCAGTTCTTC
TRBV6-2/TRBV6-3	few	TRBJ2-7	.	CASSYSAVNEQYF	TGTGCCAGCAGTTATTCGGCAGTCAACGAGCAGTACTTC
TRBV29-1	.	TRBJ2-5	.	CSVVVFGTQETQYF	TGCAGCGTTGTAGTTTTCGGGACCCAAGAGACCCAGTACTTC
TRBV7-9	.	TRBJ2-1	.	CASSRGNNEQFF	TGTGCCAGCAGCAGGGGGAACAATGAGCAGTTCTTC
TRBV6-5	few	TRBJ2-2	.	CASSYGSGENTGELFF	TGTGCCAGCAGTTACGGGTCGGGGGAGAACACCGGGGAGCTGTTTTTT
TRBV4-1	few	TRBJ2-7	TRBD1	CASSQRDRGNYEQYF	TGCGCCAGCAGCCAGAGGGACAGGGGGAACTACGAGCAGTACTTC
TRBV7-6	.	TRBJ2-7	.	CASSLNAGDYEQYF	TGTGCCAGCAGCTTAAATGCAGGCGACTACGAGCAGTACTTC
TRBV9	.	TRBJ2-7	TRBD2	CASSVGSSGRYEQYF	TGTGCCAGCAGCGTAGGGTCTAGCGGGCGCTACGAGCAGTACTTC
TRBV6-2/TRBV6-3	.	TRBJ2-1	TRBD2	CASRERGGYNEQFF	TGTGCCAGCAGGGAGCGGGGGGGATACAATGAGCAGTTCTTC
TRBV27	few	TRBJ1-1	.	CASSYSATTEAFF	TGTGCCAGCAGTTATTCGGCGACCACTGAAGCTTTCTTT
TRBV4-2	few	TRBJ2-3	TRBD2	CASSQETSGDGTDTQYF	TGTGCCAGCAGCCAAGAAACTAGCGGGGACGGGACAGATACGCAGTATTTT
TRBV6-5	.	TRBJ2-5	TRBD1	CASTKKSTGKFETQYF	TGTGCCAGCACTAAAAAATCGACAGGGAAGTTTGAGACCCAGTACTTC
TRBV10-3	.	TRBJ2-1	.	CATGRENNEQFF	TGTGCCACCGGCAGAGAAAACAATGAGCAGTTCTTC
TRBV12-3/TRBV12-4	.	TRBJ2-3	.	CASSLSREPLSTDTQYF	TGTGCCAGCAGTTTAAGCAGAGAGCCACTTAGCACAGATACGCAGTATTTT
TRBV6-6	.	TRBJ1-5	.	CAIKPGPGGNQPQHF	TGTGCCATTAAACCGGGGCCAGGGGGCAATCAGCCCCAGCATTTT
TRBV6-2/TRBV6-3	.	TRBJ2-3	.	CASSYQRSSTDTQYF	TGTGCCAGCAGTTACCAGAGAAGCTCCACAGATACGCAGTATTTT
TRBV4-3	.	TRBJ1-6	.	CASSQDSTMALHF	TGCGCCAGCAGCCAAGATTCCACGATGGCCCTCCACTTT
TRBV3-1	.	TRBJ2-3	TRBD2	CASSLSPGLAGGETDTQYF	TGTGCCAGCAGCCTTAGTCCGGGACTAGCGGGGGGAGAGACAGATACGCAGTATTTT
TRBV4-3	.	TRBJ1-6	.	CASSQDTGWGSPLHF	TGCGCCAGCAGCCAAGATACAGGGTGGGGATCACCCCTCCACTTT
TRBV19	.	TRBJ2-5	TRBD1	CASSHTGTGLLETQYF	TGTGCCAGTAGCCACACTGGGACAGGGTTGTTAGAGACCCAGTACTTC
TRBV24-1	.	TRBJ1-2	TRBD1	CATSDFGTDYGYTF	TGTGCCACCAGTGATTTTGGGACAGACTATGGCTACACCTTC
TRBV9	.	TRBJ2-1	.	CASSVEGLTYNEQFF	TGTGCCAGCAGCGTAGAAGGACTCACCTACAATGAGCAGTTCTTC
TRBV12-3/TRBV12-4	.	TRBJ1-1	.	CASHFLTGVGRNTEAFF	TGTGCCAGCCACTTTCTCACGGGAGTAGGGAGGAACACTGAAGCTTTCTTT
TRBV2	.	TRBJ2-7	TRBD2	CASSGVGGAYEQYF	TGTGCCAGCAGTGGTGTCGGGGGGGCCTACGAGCAGTACTTC
TRBV9	.	TRBJ2-2	TRBD1	CASSLPGQGSPTGELFF	TGTGCCAGCAGCCTGCCGGGACAGGGTTCCCCCACCGGGGAGCTGTTTTTT
TRBV5-6	.	TRBJ2-1	.	CASSGGQYNEQFF	TGTGCCAGCAGCGGAGGACAGTACAATGAGCAGTTCTTC
TRBV6-6	.	TRBJ2-1	.	CASSDWGNEQFF	TGTGCCAGCAGTGATTGGGGGAATGAGCAGTTCTTC
TRBV7-9	many	TRBJ1-4	.	CASSLSNEKLFF	TGTGCCAGCAGCTTATCTAATGAAAAACTGTTTTTT
TRBV7-2	few	TRBJ2-1	.	CASTYSNEQFF	TGTGCCAGCACCTATAGCAATGAGCAGTTCTTC
TRBV24-1	.	TRBJ1-1	.	CATTEGTDTNTEAFF	TGTGCCACCACTGAAGGGACGGATACGAACACTGAAGCTTTCTTT
TRBV4-3	few	TRBJ2-1	.	CASSPLVGVYNEQFF	TGCGCCAGCAGCCCCCTCGTCGGGGTTTACAATGAGCAGTTCTTC
TRBV29-1	many	TRBJ1-1	.	CSVETGNTEAFF	TGCAGCGTGGAAACAGGGAACACTGAAGCTTTCTTT
TRBV10-3	.	TRBJ2-3	TRBD2	CAISSGTSGPPTDTQYF	TGTGCCATCAGTTCGGGGACTAGCGGTCCCCCCACAGATACGCAGTATTTT
TRBV7-6	.	TRBJ1-2	.	CASSLGGGWGCTF	TGTGCCAGCAGCTTAGGGGGGGGGTGGGGCTGCACCTTC
TRBV4-1	.	TRBJ2-3	.	CASSQPGRDTQYF	TGCGCCAGCAGCCAACCGGGTCGAGATACGCAGTATTTT
TRBV19	.	TRBJ2-3	TRBD2	CASSITNGGMEDTQYF	TGTGCCAGTAGCATCACCAACGGGGGGATGGAAGATACGCAGTATTTT
TRBV6-5	.	TRBJ2-2	TRBD2	CASSKGLAGTGELFF	TGTGCCAGCAGTAAGGGACTAGCGGGAACCGGGGAGCTGTTTTTT
TRBV5-5	few	TRBJ1-5	TRBD1	CASSPGQGRIQPQHF	TGTGCCAGCAGCCCCGGACAGGGGAGGATTCAGCCCCAGCATTTT
TRBV7-2	many	TRBJ2-7	TRBD2	CASSFGSGGASYEQYF	TGTGCCAGCAGCTTCGGTAGCGGGGGGGCGTCTTACGAGCAGTACTTC